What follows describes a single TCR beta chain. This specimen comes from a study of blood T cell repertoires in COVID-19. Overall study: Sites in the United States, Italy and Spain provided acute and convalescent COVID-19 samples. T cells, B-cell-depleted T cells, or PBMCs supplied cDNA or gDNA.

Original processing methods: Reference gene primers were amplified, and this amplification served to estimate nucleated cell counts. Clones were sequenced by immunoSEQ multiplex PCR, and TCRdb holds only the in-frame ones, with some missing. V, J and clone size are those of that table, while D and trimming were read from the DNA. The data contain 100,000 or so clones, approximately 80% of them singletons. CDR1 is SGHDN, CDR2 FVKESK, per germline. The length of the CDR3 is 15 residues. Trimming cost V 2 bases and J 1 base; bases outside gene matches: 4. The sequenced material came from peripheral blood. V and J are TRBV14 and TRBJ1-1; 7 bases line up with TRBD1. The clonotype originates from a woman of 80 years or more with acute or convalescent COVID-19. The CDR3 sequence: CASSQMGQKNTEAFF. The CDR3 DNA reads TGTGCCAGCAGCCAAATGGGACAGAAGAACACTGAAGCTTTCTTT. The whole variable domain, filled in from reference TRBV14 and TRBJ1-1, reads EAGVTQFPSHSVIEKGQTVTLRCDPISGHDNLYWYRRVMGKEIKFLLHFVKESKQDESGMPNNRFLAERTGGTYSTLKVQPAELEDSGVYFCASSQMGQKNTEAFFGQGTRLTVV.